This T cell receptor (beta chain) was obtained from a study of cytomegalovirus exposure and HLA in healthy donors. Study results and caveats: TCR beta V segments were, for the most part, productive about 87% or about 30% of the time in an earlier analysis. From TCR beta sequences, most subjects' HLA-A and HLA-B alleles were reportedly predicted accurately.

Comment on this clone: Its target is unknown.

These donors counted as nominally healthy when sampled, but unrecorded immune exposures were likely. Primers included in the PCR were 60 Vbeta and 13 Jbeta primers. The table came from immunoSEQ multiplex PCR; TCRdb's copy has only in-frame clones and leaves some out. Found here are roughly 110,000 clones, around 76% of them singletons; the top ten hold more than 2%. The source material was PBMCs. The receptor was derived from a man aged 18 to 29 in good health and CMV-seronegative.

CDR3 amino acids: CAISESRGDSTDTQYF. CDR3 DNA: TGTGCCATCAGTGAGTCGCGGGGAGACAGCACAGATACGCAGTATTTT. The V call is TRBV10-3, the J call TRBJ2-3; D is perhaps TRBD2 (6 bases). The V and J ends lost 0 bases and 0 bases respectively, with 10 bases between them. There are 16 residues in the CDR3. Germline CDR1 reads ENHRY; CDR2 reads SYGVKD.